These T cell receptor beta chains were read from a single sample in a study of PD-1 blockade in classical Hodgkin lymphoma. Clones were sequenced by immunoSEQ multiplex PCR, and TCRdb holds only the in-frame ones, with some missing. The sample has around 93,000 clones; more than 70% are singletons. Sequenced here: peripheral blood mononuclear cells (PBMCs), sampled before the fourth cycle of nivolumab. Receptor source: a human donor with classical Hodgkin lymphoma. CDR3s leave out the opening cysteine and the closing phenylalanine or tryptophan. The order of the fields is V gene, CDR3 protein.

V: TRBV6-5
CDR3: ASTQGLTGGPQH

V: TRBV4-3
CDR3: ASSQELSRWEQY

V: TRBV5-5
CDR3: ASSLVTGDGYT

V: TRBV6-1
CDR3: ASSERQNSPLH

V: TRBV5-4
CDR3: ASSYGQGATGELF

V: TRBV4-1
CDR3: ASSPPGQGSSNTGELF

V: TRBV4-1
CDR3: ASSQERQGWYGYT

V: TRBV7-8
CDR3: ASSLGGFQETQY

V: TRBV4-1
CDR3: ATSVGATGEQY

V: TRBV7-9
CDR3: ASSAAGTSGIYEQY

V: TRBV4-1
CDR3: ASSLILTGERNEQF

V: TRBV19
CDR3: ASSKAHDRENEKLF

V: TRBV11-2
CDR3: ASSAGTGDYGYT

V: TRBV7-9
CDR3: ASSSPGYRGNEQF

V: TRBV5-6
CDR3: ASSRWRDGLDEQY

V: TRBV19
CDR3: ASSNPTGGVGETQY

V: TRBV2
CDR3: AAATPGGPAGELF

V: TRBV5-4
CDR3: ASSLMGGKTIY

V: TRBV7-2
CDR3: ASSQRSGGGLEQF

V: TRBV18
CDR3: ASSTQGPTGNTIY

V: TRBV30
CDR3: AWSGSLAGGPNNEQF

V: TRBV5-6
CDR3: ASSSGQPYEQY

V: TRBV19
CDR3: ASSTSGTLYNEQF

V: TRBV28
CDR3: ASSPYETSGVNNEQF

V: TRBV7-8
CDR3: ASSLRGGGGVSNQPQH

V: TRBV19
CDR3: ASTSEHEAYEQY

V: TRBV5-4
CDR3: ASSSLGVSANYGYT

V: TRBV6-6
CDR3: ASSSRQSNQPQH

V: TRBV25-1
CDR3: ASSVGQAGETQY

V: TRBV9
CDR3: ASSASGTEAF

V: TRBV5-8
CDR3: ASSLTV

V: TRBV19
CDR3: ASSTGPDTQY

V: TRBV9
CDR3: ASSVVSGRAHYNEQF

V: TRBV6-5
CDR3: ASSFGTGGYEQY

V: TRBV11-2
CDR3: ASSLSLTINTEAF

V: TRBV6-5
CDR3: ASRVGQSSYNEQF

V: TRBV7-2
CDR3: ASSFYDKPQH

V: TRBV6-4
CDR3: ASSVPGGLKDTIY

V: TRBV6-6
CDR3: ASSLLLAGARSEQF

V: TRBV5-6
CDR3: ASSPMGPSSYEQY

V: TRBV7-3
CDR3: ASTPAGGYPGELF

V: TRBV5-1
CDR3: ASSLVGRHYEQY

V: TRBV28
CDR3: ASSLYRGRAGELF

V: TRBV9
CDR3: ASSVAADTQY

V: TRBV5-1
CDR3: ASSLFWDRQADTGELF

V: TRBV7-8
CDR3: ASRQPGTAYEQY

V: TRBV19
CDR3: ASGTGQPNEKLF

V: TRBV11-3
CDR3: ASSPGQYSYEQY

V: TRBV19
CDR3: ASSIARDSGEQY

V: TRBV19
CDR3: ASSMNRGSGGQPQH